Below are 10 T cell receptor beta chains sequenced from a single sample in a study of blood T cell repertoires in COVID-19. The repertoire was sequenced with immunoSEQ multiplex PCR; TCRdb's copy has only in-frame clones and lacks some. Of 100,000 to 150,000 clones in the sample, approximately 86% were seen once. Sequenced input: peripheral blood. These receptors all come from a human donor in a cohort sampled during active COVID-19.

The chain employs TRBV2 and TRBJ2-3; a possible D gene is TRBD1 (5 bases). The V gene's germline CDR1 is SNHLY and CDR2 FYNNEI. Trimming stripped 8 bases from V and 7 bases from J, with 13 bases between. CDR3 length: 12 residues. For the CDR3, the DNA is TGTGCCAGCCACAGGTCCACCAATACGCAGTATTTT. Translating gives CASHRSTNTQYF.

The chain is built from TRBV5-6 and TRBJ2-5; no firm D call. This CDR3 contains 14 residues. Trimming left V 4 bases short and J 4 bases short, with 14 bases between. The V gene's germline CDR1 is SGHDT and CDR2 YYEEEE. CDR3 amino acids: CASSLRHPSETQYF. The CDR3 DNA is TGTGCCAGCAGCCTAAGACATCCCTCAGAGACCCAGTACTTC.

The V and J genes are TRBV5-5 and TRBJ2-7; 7 positions match TRBD2. The CDR3 consists of 14 residues. From germline, CDR1 is SGHKS and CDR2 YYEKEE (reference sequence). After removal of 1 base from V and 5 bases from J, the junction contained 6 bases not matched to a gene. The CDR3 DNA follows: TGTGCCAGCAGCTTGCGGGTAGCGGGCGACGAGCAGTACTTC. Its translation: CASSLRVAGDEQYF.

The chain has TRBV19 and TRBJ1-2, with 7 bases matching TRBD1. Germline V CDR1 and CDR2: LNHDA, SQIVND (reference sequence). The CDR3 contains 15 residues. Trimming at V came to 6 bases and at J to 4 bases, leaving 11 bases not matched to a gene. CDR3 DNA: TGTGCCAGTAGGTCTTCGACAGGGAAGTCCTATGGCTACACCTTC. It encodes CASRSSTGKSYGYTF.

This clone is a singleton in its sample. This chain uses TRBV10-3 with TRBJ1-2; 7 positions match TRBD1. This CDR3 has 15 residues. Germline trimming cut 1 base from V and 7 bases from J; bases unmatched to any gene: 9. Germline assignment: CDR1 ENHRY and CDR2 SYGVKD. In DNA, the CDR3 is TGTGCCATCAGTGAGTGGACAGGCCGGGCTGTTGGCTACACCTTC. This encodes CAISEWTGRAVGYTF.

The rearrangement joins TRBV27 to TRBJ1-2; 7 bases line up with TRBD1. Germline CDR1 MNHEY, CDR2 SMNVEV (reference sequence). The CDR3 covers 13 residues. After removal of 6 bases from V and 2 bases from J, the junction contained 3 bases not matched to a gene. The CDR3 bases are TGTGCCAGCAGCAAACAGGGGAACTATGGCTACACCTTC. Translated: CASSKQGNYGYTF.

The chain recombines TRBV6-5 with TRBJ1-1, with D possibly being TRBD1 (6 bases). The V end lost 7 bases, the J end lost 1 base, and 13 bases lay between the germline ends. Germline loops: CDR1 MNHEY, CDR2 SVGAGI. This CDR3 contains 14 residues. CDR3 protein: CASNPRGQNTEAFF. In DNA, the CDR3 is TGTGCCAGCAACCCCCGGGGACAGAACACTGAAGCTTTCTTT.

The J gene is TRBJ1-1, the V gene TRBV19; TRBD1 matches 9 bases. Germline V CDR1 and CDR2: LNHDA, SQIVND (reference sequence). The CDR3 sequence is 14 residues long. The J segment lost 4 bases and the V segment lost 8 bases, leaving 8 bases of the junction unmatched. The CDR3 region is CASGDRAQFTEAFF. In DNA form, the CDR3 reads TGTGCCAGTGGGGACAGGGCCCAATTCACTGAAGCTTTCTTT.

CDR3 nucleotide sequence: TGTGCCAGCAGCCGCAGCGGGGGCACTGAGCAGTTCTTC. Its protein product is CASSRSGGTEQFF. The chain links TRBV4-2 to TRBJ2-1; 8 nucleotides match TRBD2. CDR3 length equals 13 residues. CDR1 and CDR2 from the germline V gene are LGHNA and YNFKEQ. V shed 4 bases and J 9 bases; nucleotides not matched to a gene: 5.

V and J are TRBV24-1 and TRBJ1-2, with a possible D match to TRBD1 (5 bases). The CDR3 is made up of 15 amino acids. Germline assignment: CDR1 KGHDR and CDR2 SFDVKD. Between the trimmed V and J ends, which lost 0 bases and 7 bases, there was a span of 14 bases. The CDR3 region is CATSDLRGGEGGYTF. As DNA, the CDR3 is TGTGCCACCAGTGATTTGAGGGGCGGGGAAGGTGGCTACACCTTC.